The 29 T cell receptor beta chains listed next were all sequenced from one sample in a study of siplizumab effects on memory and regulatory T cells. Using immunoSEQ multiplex PCR, the repertoire was profiled, and TCRdb retains in-frame clones only, with some absent. The table includes approximately 58,000 clones, 80% to 95% detected once. Specimen: CD8+ T cells sorted from blood. These receptors all come from a human donor in good health.

This chain uses TRBV27 with TRBJ1-5; no firm D call. Germline assignment: CDR1 MNHEY and CDR2 SMNVEV (reference sequence). The V end lost 1 base, the J end lost 4 bases, and 5 bases lay between the germline ends. This CDR3 comprises 13 residues. CDR3 sequence reads: CASSLFLNQPQHF. The CDR3, as DNA: TGTGCCAGCAGTTTATTTTTGAATCAGCCCCAGCATTTT.

Comment on this clone: The junction differs from germline at one of its ends, possibly a read error. The chain has TRBV7-7 and TRBJ2-5, with 12 nucleotides matching TRBD2. Germline CDR1 reads SSHAT; CDR2 reads FNYEAQ (reference sequence). The CDR3 length is 15 residues. The CDR3, as DNA: TGTGCTAGCAGCCGGACTAGCGGGACCCCAGAGACCCAGTACTTC. This encodes CASSRTSGTPETQYF.

This clone occurred a few times. The V gene is TRBV7-6, the J gene TRBJ2-7; 7 nucleotides align to TRBD1. The CDR3 sequence is 14 residues long. The ends lost 1 base at V and 5 bases at J; junction bases unmatched: 5. The germline V gene has CDR1 SGHVS and CDR2 FNYEAQ. The CDR3, as DNA: TGTGCCAGCAGCTTAGAAGACAGGGCGGACGAGCAGTACTTC. Protein sequence: CASSLEDRADEQYF.

V and J are TRBV9 and TRBJ2-1; 13 bases are a match to TRBD2. Looked up from germline, CDR1 is SGDLS and CDR2 is YYNGEE. The J segment lost 0 bases and the V segment lost 3 bases, leaving 6 bases of the junction unmatched. The CDR3 totals 18 residues. CDR3: CASSAGTSGNPSYNEQFF. DNA for the CDR3: TGTGCCAGCAGCGCCGGGACTAGCGGGAACCCCTCCTACAATGAGCAGTTCTTC.

This clone is a singleton in its sample. The gene calls are TRBV5-1 and TRBJ2-1; 8 bases map to TRBD2. V lost 0 bases and J lost 8; bases outside the gene matches: 10. The CDR3 runs 16 residues. Germline loops: CDR1 SGHRS, CDR2 YFSETQ. The CDR3 spells CASSLVFQREFDEQFF. As DNA, the CDR3 is TGCGCCAGCAGCTTGGTTTTCCAGCGGGAGTTCGATGAGCAGTTCTTC.

V gene TRBV13 combines with J gene TRBJ2-7; 7 nucleotides agree with TRBD1. This CDR3 region has 13 residues. In germline, CDR1 is PRHDT, CDR2 FYEKMQ (reference sequence). V lost 6 bases to trimming and J lost 6 bases; unmatched junction nucleotides: 8. The CDR3 coding sequence is TGTGCCAGCAGTGGACAGGCTAGAGGCGAGCAGTACTTC. This encodes CASSGQARGEQYF. The full variable domain, rest sourced from reference TRBV13 and TRBJ2-7, is AAGVIQSPRHLIKEKRETATLKCYPIPRHDTVYWYQQGPGQDPQFLISFYEKMQSDKGSIPDRFSAQQFSDYHSELNMSSLELGDSALYFCASSGQARGEQYFGPGTRLTVT.

The chain links TRBV27 to TRBJ2-5, with 7 bases that match TRBD2. The CDR3 is made up of 16 amino acids. Unmatched junction bases numbered 8, after V lost 0 bases and J lost 4 bases. Germline values: CDR1 MNHEY, CDR2 SMNVEV (reference sequence). In nucleotides, the CDR3 is TGTGCCAGCAGTTTATCCCCCCCAGCGGGAATAGAGACCCAGTACTTC. Protein product: CASSLSPPAGIETQYF.

The V gene is TRBV10-3, the J gene TRBJ2-2; 9 bases map to TRBD2. J was trimmed by 3 bases and V by 10 bases; bases with no gene match: 9. This CDR3 has 15 residues. CDR1 is ENHRY and CDR2 is SYGVKD in the germline V gene. CDR3 amino acids: CATATSGIHTGELFF. For the CDR3, the DNA is TGTGCCACAGCGACTAGCGGAATACACACCGGGGAGCTGTTTTTT.

The rearrangement links TRBV7-9 to TRBJ2-2, with 14 bases identical to TRBD2. The germline V gene encodes CDR1 SEHNR and CDR2 FQNEAQ (reference sequence). Trimming cost V 5 bases and J 5 bases; bases outside gene matches: 7. This CDR3 region has 17 residues. This chain's CDR3 is CASSLGLAGGRTGELFF. CDR3 nucleotides: TGTGCCAGCAGCCTAGGACTAGCGGGAGGACGAACCGGGGAGCTGTTTTTT. Drawing the rest from reference TRBV7-9 and TRBJ2-2, the complete variable domain is DTGVSQNPRHKITKRGQNVTFRCDPISEHNRLYWYRQTLGQGPEFLTYFQNEAQLEKSRLLSDRFSAERPKGSFSTLEIQRTEQGDSAMYLCASSLGLAGGRTGELFFGEGSRLTVL.

The chain recombines TRBV4-1 with TRBJ1-1, with a tentative D call TRBD1 (5 bases). The CDR3 covers 14 residues. Trimming took 1 base from V and 4 from J, leaving 10 bases between them. The germline V gene has CDR1 MGHRA and CDR2 YSYEKL. CDR3 nucleotides: TGCGCCAGCAGCCAAGCGGGGGGAGGCACTGAAGCTTTCTTT. Encoded protein: CASSQAGGGTEAFF.

The genes are TRBV2 and TRBJ1-2, with 9 bases that match TRBD1. The CDR3 spans 15 residues. V lost 4 bases and J lost 0; bases outside the gene matches: 3. Germline loops: CDR1 SNHLY, CDR2 FYNNEI. DNA for the CDR3: TGTGCCAGCAGTGGGACAGGGGTATCTAACTATGGCTACACCTTC. Protein product: CASSGTGVSNYGYTF.

J is TRBJ2-7 and V is TRBV6-1, with TRBD2 identical over 7 bases. V shed 11 bases and J 4 bases; nucleotides not matched to a gene: 8. The CDR3 has 12 residues. CDR1 is MNHNS, CDR2 SASEGT, per germline. Here the CDR3 reads CASGREYYEQYF. The CDR3 DNA follows: TGTGCCTCGGGGCGGGAGTATTACGAGCAGTACTTC.

The V call is TRBV5-6, the J call TRBJ2-1; TRBD2 aligns across 13 bases. Germline CDR1 reads SGHDT; CDR2 reads YYEEEE. J gave up 10 bases and V 4 bases, and 11 bases lay outside the gene matches. The CDR3 extends over 16 amino acids. The CDR3 is CASSMDGTSGKREQFF. CDR3 nucleotide sequence: TGTGCCAGCAGCATGGATGGGACTAGCGGGAAAAGAGAGCAGTTCTTC.

V is TRBV4-2 and J is TRBJ2-5, with D maybe TRBD2 (5 bases). CDR1 and CDR2 from the germline V gene are LGHNA and YNFKEQ. The CDR3 has 16 amino acids. The V gene lost 0 bases and the J gene lost 1 base, with 12 bases spanning the gap. CDR3 nucleotide sequence: TGTGCCAGCAGCCAAGAGGATGATAGCGCCCAAGAGACCCAGTACTTC. Protein: CASSQEDDSAQETQYF.

About this clone: A junction boundary mismatches the germline segment, possibly from a read error. V gene TRBV6-6 combines with J gene TRBJ1-1; D is perhaps TRBD1 (6 bases). The V gene's germline CDR1 is MNHNY and CDR2 SVGAGI (reference sequence). The CDR3 is made up of 13 amino acids. The CDR3 here is CASSETGNAEAFF. CDR3 in DNA: TGTGCCAGCAGCGAAACAGGGAACGCTGAAGCTTTCTTT.

The chain uses TRBV7-6 and TRBJ2-2; D not resolved. Germline CDR1 SGHVS, CDR2 FNYEAQ. Trimming shortened V by 5 bases and J by 0 bases, and 13 bases separated the two germline ends. The length of the CDR3 is 16 residues. The CDR3, as DNA: TGTGCCAGCAGCCCTTGGACGGCGGCGAACACCGGGGAGCTGTTTTTT. Its protein product is CASSPWTAANTGELFF.

CDR3 nucleotides: TGTGCCACCACAACCGGGCGGGAGACAATTGAAAAACTGTTTTTT. It is translated as CATTTGRETIEKLFF. The chain is built from TRBV15 and TRBJ1-4; no clear D. There are 15 residues in the CDR3. V shed 7 bases and J shed 7 bases, with 19 bases lying between them. The germline CDR1 and CDR2 sequences are LNHNV and YYDKDF (reference sequence).

This clone rates as medium-sized (0.01 to 0.1%). The rearrangement links TRBV29-1 to TRBJ2-1, with TRBD1 matching over 10 bases. J lost 6 bases, V lost 7 bases, and 3 bases had no gene match. The CDR3 consists of 12 residues. CDR1 and CDR2 (germline): SQVTM, ANQGSEA. The CDR3: CSARTGGNEQFF. CDR3 coding DNA: TGCAGCGCACGGACAGGGGGCAATGAGCAGTTCTTC.

With respect to this clone: Germline and junction disagree at one end, which may indicate a read error. The J gene is TRBJ2-7, the V gene TRBV9, with TRBD1 identical over 8 bases. CDR3 length: 14 residues. Germline V gene data show CDR1 as SGDLS and CDR2 as YYNGEE. As DNA, the CDR3 is TGTGCCAGCAGCGTAGACGGACAGGGCTCCGAGCGGTACTTC. It codes for CASSVDGQGSERYF.

The chain joins TRBV7-3 to TRBJ2-3; the match to TRBD2 covers 9 bases. J was trimmed by 1 base and V by 2 bases; bases with no gene match: 1. This CDR3 has 15 amino acids. Germline loops: CDR1 SGHTA, CDR2 FQGTGA. The CDR3 spells CASSLVAGGTDTQYF. The CDR3 DNA follows: TGTGCCAGCAGCTTAGTAGCGGGAGGCACAGATACGCAGTATTTT. Looking up the rest from reference TRBV7-3 and TRBJ2-3 gives the full variable domain: GAGVSQTPSNKVTEKGKYVELRCDPISGHTALYWYRQSLGQGPEFLIYFQGTGAADDSGLPNDRFFAVRPEGSVSTLKIQRTERGDSAVYLCASSLVAGGTDTQYFGPGTRLTVL.

This clone was recorded only once. This sequence joins TRBV11-2 and TRBJ1-5; TRBD1 might be the D (5 bases). The ends were cut back, 0 bases at V and 6 bases at J, with 18 bases in the middle. This CDR3 is 17 amino acids long. Germline V gives CDR1 SGHAT, CDR2 FQNNGV. The CDR3 DNA sequence: TGTGCCAGCAGCTTAGATCCGTTCAGAACAGGAGGTCAGCCCCAGCATTTT. Its translation: CASSLDPFRTGGQPQHF. Full variable domain (rest looked up from reference TRBV11-2 and TRBJ1-5): EAGVAQSPRYKIIEKRQSVAFWCNPISGHATLYWYQQILGQGPKLLIQFQNNGVVDDSQLPKDRFSAERLKGVDSTLKIQPAKLEDSAVYLCASSLDPFRTGGQPQHFGDGTRLSIL.

J is TRBJ1-2 and V is TRBV19; 7 nucleotides line up with TRBD1. Germline V gives CDR1 LNHDA, CDR2 SQIVND (reference sequence). The CDR3 runs to 16 residues. J lost 7 bases, V lost 6 bases, and 17 bases had no gene match. The CDR3 coding sequence is TGTGCCAGTAGGTGGTTCCCCGGGACAGTCCTCGGTGGCTACACCTTC. This translates into CASRWFPGTVLGGYTF.

V usage is TRBV2 and J usage is TRBJ1-1; D is uncertain. The CDR3 contains 18 residues. Germline V gene data show CDR1 as SNHLY and CDR2 as FYNNEI. V lost 0 bases and J lost 4, with 21 bases in between. The CDR3 is CASSEASIGIGFFTEAFF. CDR3 in DNA: TGTGCCAGCAGTGAAGCGAGTATTGGAATAGGCTTCTTCACTGAAGCTTTCTTT. Drawing the rest from reference TRBV2 and TRBJ1-1, the complete variable domain is EPEVTQTPSHQVTQMGQEVILRCVPISNHLYFYWYRQILGQKVEFLVSFYNNEISEKSEIFDDQFSVERPDGSNFTLKIRSTKLEDSAMYFCASSEASIGIGFFTEAFFGQGTRLTVV.

The V call is TRBV5-6, the J call TRBJ1-2; D is possibly TRBD1 (6 bases). CDR1 is SGHDT, CDR2 YYEEEE, per germline. V was shortened by 4 bases and J by 3 bases, with 13 bases between the two germline ends. The CDR3 consists of 14 residues. DNA for the CDR3: TGTGCCAGCAGCCAGGGGTGGAACGACTATGGCTACACCTTC. As protein: CASSQGWNDYGYTF. Using reference TRBV5-6 and TRBJ1-2 for the parts outside the CDR3, the full variable domain is DAGVTQSPTHLIKTRGQQVTLRCSPKSGHDTVSWYQQALGQGPQFIFQYYEEEERQRGNFPDRFSGHQFPNYSSELNVNALLLGDSALYLCASSQGWNDYGYTFGSGTRLTVV.

The chain couples TRBV13 to TRBJ1-1; a possible D gene is TRBD1 (6 bases). Deletions cut 5 bases from V and 0 bases from J, with 19 bases between. The germline V gene encodes CDR1 PRHDT and CDR2 FYEKMQ (reference sequence). This CDR3 comprises 17 residues. The CDR3 loop reads CASSRGWSLDMNTEAFF. For the CDR3, the DNA is TGTGCCAGCAGCAGGGGGTGGAGTTTGGATATGAACACTGAAGCTTTCTTT.

This clone was counted once. The genes are TRBV28 and TRBJ1-4, with D maybe TRBD1 (5 bases). CDR1 MDHEN and CDR2 SYDVKM come from the germline V gene. CDR3 length equals 17 residues. V lost 5 bases, J lost 7 bases, and 23 bases lay in between. The CDR3 sequence: CASSPPGSPGRGEKLFF. CDR3 DNA sequence: TGTGCCAGCAGTCCCCCTGGTAGTCCAGGTAGGGGTGAAAAACTGTTTTTT. Complete variable domain (other parts from reference TRBV28 and TRBJ1-4): DVKVTQSSRYLVKRTGEKVFLECVQDMDHENMFWYRQDPGLGLRLIYFSYDVKMKEKGDIPEGYSVSREKKERFSLILESASTNQTSMYLCASSPPGSPGRGEKLFFGSGTQLSVL.

The gene calls are TRBV7-3 and TRBJ1-5; 9 bases map to TRBD1. Germline-derived CDR1 and CDR2 are SGHTA and FQGTGA. J was trimmed by 1 base and V by 5 bases; bases with no gene match: 6. The CDR3 extends over 16 amino acids. CDR3 nucleotides: TGTGCCAGCAGCAAGTACAGGGGGCCCAGCAATCAGCCCCAGCATTTT. Protein product: CASSKYRGPSNQPQHF.

The chain links TRBV2 to TRBJ2-7, with TRBD2 matching over 10 bases. From germline, CDR1 is SNHLY and CDR2 FYNNEI. Trimming at V came to 1 base and at J to 1 base, leaving 4 bases not matched to a gene. This CDR3 spans 16 amino acids. The CDR3 sequence is CASSEGPSGGSYEQYF. The CDR3, as DNA: TGTGCCAGCAGTGAAGGCCCTAGCGGGGGATCCTACGAGCAGTACTTC.

The gene calls are TRBV4-2 and TRBJ2-2; 8 nucleotides agree with TRBD2. The CDR3 is made up of 16 amino acids. Germline CDR1 LGHNA, CDR2 YNFKEQ. V lost 3 bases and J lost 2; bases outside the gene matches: 5. The CDR3 sequence is CASSHPLAGNTGELFF. CDR3 coding DNA: TGTGCCAGCAGCCACCCTTTAGCGGGAAACACCGGGGAGCTGTTTTTT.